The 9 T cell receptor beta chains below were found in one sample sequenced in a study of CD8 T cells in Susac syndrome. Random hexamers primed reverse transcription of roughly 0.45 to 1 ug RNA. MiXCR, run by TCRdb on the immunoSEQ multiplex PCR reads, gives a single entry per CDR3 protein. Of about 150,000 distinct CDR3 sequences detected, nearly 97% appear once; the ten largest clones hold 0.14% to 0.15%. Sequencing was performed on CD8+ T cells from PBMCs. These receptors originate from a human donor with multiple sclerosis.

This sequence joins TRBV13 and TRBJ2-2; D uncertain. V gave up 4 bases and J gave up 2 bases, with 8 bases separating them. The germline V gene has CDR1 PRHDT and CDR2 FYEKMQ (reference sequence). The CDR3 contains 14 residues. CDR3 sequence reads: CASSSGVNTGELFF. DNA for the CDR3: TGTGCCAGCAGCTCTGGGGTTAACACCGGGGAGCTGTTTTTT.

This sequence joins TRBV15 and TRBJ2-1; 9 bases align to TRBD1. This CDR3 is built from 15 residues. Losses at the gene ends were 1 base for V and 6 bases for J; bases not matched to a gene: 4. The germline V gene encodes CDR1 LNHNV and CDR2 YYDKDF (reference sequence). The CDR3 nucleotides are TGTGCCACCAGCAGAGGGACAGGGGTCTTCAATGAGCAGTTCTTC. Translating it yields CATSRGTGVFNEQFF.

The chain combines TRBV12-3 or TRBV12-4 with TRBJ2-3; a possible D gene is TRBD1 (5 bases). V shed 10 bases and J shed 3 bases, with 14 bases lying between them. The CDR3 is 13 amino acids. The chain's CDR3 is CATSPSGTDTQYF. The CDR3 nucleotides are TGTGCCACCTCTCCCTCAGGGACAGATACGCAGTATTTT.

The chain uses TRBV3-1 and TRBJ2-7; D is unclear. The CDR3 sequence is 12 residues long. Trimming pared 4 bases from V and 5 bases from J, leaving 9 bases between. Germline CDR1 LGHDT, CDR2 YNNKEL (reference sequence). CDR3 DNA sequence: TGTGCCAGCAGCCTCGCTACCCACGAGCAGTACTTC. This translates into CASSLATHEQYF.

The chain has TRBV27 and TRBJ1-6; D unresolved. Germline V gives CDR1 MNHEY, CDR2 SMNVEV (reference sequence). Trimming removed 2 bases from V and 10 bases from J, with 9 bases in between. This CDR3 spans 13 amino acids. The CDR3: CASSLALRSPLHF. For the CDR3, the DNA is TGTGCCAGCAGTTTAGCTTTGAGATCACCCCTCCACTTT.

The V gene is TRBV24-1, the J gene TRBJ1-5, with D tentatively TRBD1 (6 bases). Trimming took 8 bases from V and 0 from J, leaving 16 bases between them. The germline CDR1 and CDR2 sequences are KGHDR and SFDVKD. The CDR3 consists of 16 residues. The CDR3 protein is CATKSGDWGSNQPQHF. CDR3 in DNA: TGTGCCACCAAATCAGGGGACTGGGGTAGCAATCAGCCCCAGCATTTT.

V gene TRBV29-1 combines with J gene TRBJ1-2, with D uncertain. Trimming stripped 0 bases from V and 8 bases from J, with 16 bases between. Germline V gene lookup returns CDR1 SQVTM and CDR2 ANQGSEA. The CDR3 consists of 14 residues. This chain's CDR3 is CSVEDSDEGRGYTF. The CDR3 nucleotides read TGCAGCGTTGAAGATTCGGACGAGGGTCGAGGCTACACCTTC. The complete variable domain, with remaining parts taken from reference TRBV29-1 and TRBJ1-2, reads SAVISQKPSRDICQRGTSLTIQCQVDSQVTMMFWYRQQPGQSLTLIATANQGSEATYESGFVIDKFPISRPNLTFSTLTVSNMSPEDSSIYLCSVEDSDEGRGYTFGSGTRLTVV.

This chain connects TRBV5-4 to TRBJ2-5; 7 nucleotides align to TRBD1. Germline trimming cut 4 bases from V and 0 bases from J; bases unmatched to any gene: 6. The CDR3 has 15 residues. In germline, CDR1 is SGHNT, CDR2 YYREEE (reference sequence). CDR3 sequence (DNA): TGTGCCAGCAGCCCGAAAACAGGGGACCAAGAGACCCAGTACTTC. Translated, it gives CASSPKTGDQETQYF.

The rearrangement uses TRBV7-9 and TRBJ1-1, with no clear D. This CDR3 has 17 amino acids. V gave up 5 bases and J gave up 0 bases, with 19 bases separating them. CDR1 and CDR2 (germline): SEHNR, FQNEAQ (reference sequence). The CDR3 sequence is CASSTTRSGFMNTEAFF. DNA for the CDR3: TGTGCCAGCAGCACGACCAGATCTGGATTCATGAACACTGAAGCTTTCTTT.